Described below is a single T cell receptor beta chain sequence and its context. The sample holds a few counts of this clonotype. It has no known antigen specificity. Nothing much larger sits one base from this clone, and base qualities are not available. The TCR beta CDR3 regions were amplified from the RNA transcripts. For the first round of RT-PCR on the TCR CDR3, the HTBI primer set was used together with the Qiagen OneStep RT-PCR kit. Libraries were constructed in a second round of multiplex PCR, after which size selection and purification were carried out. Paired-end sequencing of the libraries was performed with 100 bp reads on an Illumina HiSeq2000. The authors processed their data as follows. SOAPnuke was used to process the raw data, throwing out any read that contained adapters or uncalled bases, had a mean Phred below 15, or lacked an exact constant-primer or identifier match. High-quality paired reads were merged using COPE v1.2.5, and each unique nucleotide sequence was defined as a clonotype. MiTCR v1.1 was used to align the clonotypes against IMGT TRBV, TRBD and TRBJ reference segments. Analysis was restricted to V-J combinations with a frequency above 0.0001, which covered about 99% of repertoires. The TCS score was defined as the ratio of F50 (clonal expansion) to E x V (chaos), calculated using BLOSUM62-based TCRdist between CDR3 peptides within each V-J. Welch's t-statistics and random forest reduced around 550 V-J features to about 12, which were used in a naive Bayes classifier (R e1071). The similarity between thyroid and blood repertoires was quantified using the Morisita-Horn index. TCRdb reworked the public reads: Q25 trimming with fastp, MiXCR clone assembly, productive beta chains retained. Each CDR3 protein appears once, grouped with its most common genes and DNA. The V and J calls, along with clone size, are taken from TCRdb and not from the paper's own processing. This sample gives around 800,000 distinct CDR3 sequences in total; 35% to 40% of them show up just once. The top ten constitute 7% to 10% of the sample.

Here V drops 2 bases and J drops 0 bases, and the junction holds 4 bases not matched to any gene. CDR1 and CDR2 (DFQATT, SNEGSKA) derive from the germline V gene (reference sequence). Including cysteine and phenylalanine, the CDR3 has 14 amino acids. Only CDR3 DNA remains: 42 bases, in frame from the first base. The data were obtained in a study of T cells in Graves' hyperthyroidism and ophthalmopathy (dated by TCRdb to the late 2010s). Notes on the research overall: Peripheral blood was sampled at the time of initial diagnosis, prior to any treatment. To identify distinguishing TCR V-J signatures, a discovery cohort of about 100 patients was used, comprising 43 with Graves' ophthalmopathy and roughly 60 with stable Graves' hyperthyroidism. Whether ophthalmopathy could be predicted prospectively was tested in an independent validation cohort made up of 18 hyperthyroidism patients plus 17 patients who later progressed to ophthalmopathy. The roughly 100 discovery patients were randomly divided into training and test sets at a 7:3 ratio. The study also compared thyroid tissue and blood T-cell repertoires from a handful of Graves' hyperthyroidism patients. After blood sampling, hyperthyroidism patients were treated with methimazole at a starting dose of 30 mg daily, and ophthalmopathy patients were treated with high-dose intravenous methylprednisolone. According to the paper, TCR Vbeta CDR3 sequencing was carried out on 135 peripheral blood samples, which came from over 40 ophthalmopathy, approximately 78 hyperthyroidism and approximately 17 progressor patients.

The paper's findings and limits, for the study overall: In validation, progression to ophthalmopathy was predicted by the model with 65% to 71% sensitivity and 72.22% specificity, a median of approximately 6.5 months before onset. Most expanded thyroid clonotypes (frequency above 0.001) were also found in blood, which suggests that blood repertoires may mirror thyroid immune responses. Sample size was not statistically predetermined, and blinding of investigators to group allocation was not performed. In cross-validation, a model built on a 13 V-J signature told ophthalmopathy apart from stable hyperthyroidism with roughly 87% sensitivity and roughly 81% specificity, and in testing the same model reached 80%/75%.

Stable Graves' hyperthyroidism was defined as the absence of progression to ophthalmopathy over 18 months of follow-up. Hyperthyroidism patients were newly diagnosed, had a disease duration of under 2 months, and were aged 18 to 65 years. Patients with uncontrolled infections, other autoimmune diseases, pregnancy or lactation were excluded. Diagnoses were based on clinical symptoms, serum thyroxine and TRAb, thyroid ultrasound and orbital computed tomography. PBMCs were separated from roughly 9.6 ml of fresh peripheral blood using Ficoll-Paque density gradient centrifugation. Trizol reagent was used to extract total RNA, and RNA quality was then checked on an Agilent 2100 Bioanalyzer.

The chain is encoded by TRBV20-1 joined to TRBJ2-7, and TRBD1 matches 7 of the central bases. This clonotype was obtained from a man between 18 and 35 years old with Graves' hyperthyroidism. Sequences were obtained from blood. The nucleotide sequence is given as TGCAGTGCTAGAAGAACAGGGGACTCCTACGAGCAGTACTTC. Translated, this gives CSARRTGDSYEQYF.